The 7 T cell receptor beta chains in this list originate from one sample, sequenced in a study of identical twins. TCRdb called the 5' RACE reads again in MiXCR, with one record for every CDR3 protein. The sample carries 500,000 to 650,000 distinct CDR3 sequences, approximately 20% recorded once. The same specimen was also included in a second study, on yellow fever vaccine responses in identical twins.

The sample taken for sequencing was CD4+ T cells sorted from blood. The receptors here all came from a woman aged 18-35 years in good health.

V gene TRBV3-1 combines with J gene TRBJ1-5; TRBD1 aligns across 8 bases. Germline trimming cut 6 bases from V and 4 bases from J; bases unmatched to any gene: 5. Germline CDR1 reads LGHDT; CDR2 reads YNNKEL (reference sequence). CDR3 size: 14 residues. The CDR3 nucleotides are TGTGCCAGCAGGGCCGGGACAGGAAATCAGCCCCAGCATTTT. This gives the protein CASRAGTGNQPQHF.

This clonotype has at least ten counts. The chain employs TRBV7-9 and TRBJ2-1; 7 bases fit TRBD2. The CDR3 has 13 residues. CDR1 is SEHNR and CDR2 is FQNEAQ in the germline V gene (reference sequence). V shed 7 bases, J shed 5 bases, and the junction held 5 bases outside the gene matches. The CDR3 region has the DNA TGTGCCAGCATGGTCCTAGCGGACAATGAGCAGTTCTTC. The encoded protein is CASMVLADNEQFF.

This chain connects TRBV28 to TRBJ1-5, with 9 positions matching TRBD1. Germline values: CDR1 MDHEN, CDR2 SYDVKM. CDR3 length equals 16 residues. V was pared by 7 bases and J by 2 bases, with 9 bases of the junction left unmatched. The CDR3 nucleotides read TGTGCCAGCACCGGACAGGGGAAGAAGGGCAATCAGCCCCAGCATTTT. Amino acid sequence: CASTGQGKKGNQPQHF.

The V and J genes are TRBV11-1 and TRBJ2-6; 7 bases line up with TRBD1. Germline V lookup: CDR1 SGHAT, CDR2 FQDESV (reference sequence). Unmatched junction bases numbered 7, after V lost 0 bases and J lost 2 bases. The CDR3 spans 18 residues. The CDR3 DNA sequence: TGTGCCAGCAGCTTAGCAGACAGGGAGAGGGCTGGGGCCAACGTCCTGACTTTC. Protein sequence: CASSLADRERAGANVLTF. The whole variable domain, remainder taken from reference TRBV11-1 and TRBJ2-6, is EAEVAQSPRYKITEKSQAVAFWCDPISGHATLYWYRQILGQGPELLVQFQDESVVDDSQLPKDRFSAERLKGVDSTLKIQPAELGDSAMYLCASSLADRERAGANVLTFGAGSRLTVL.

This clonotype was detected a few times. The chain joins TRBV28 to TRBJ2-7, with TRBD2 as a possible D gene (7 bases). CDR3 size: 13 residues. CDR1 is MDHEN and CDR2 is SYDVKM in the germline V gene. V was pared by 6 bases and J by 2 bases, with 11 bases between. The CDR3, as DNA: TGTGCCAGCAGCGGGGGGCTCCCCTACGAGCAGTACTTC. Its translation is CASSGGLPYEQYF.

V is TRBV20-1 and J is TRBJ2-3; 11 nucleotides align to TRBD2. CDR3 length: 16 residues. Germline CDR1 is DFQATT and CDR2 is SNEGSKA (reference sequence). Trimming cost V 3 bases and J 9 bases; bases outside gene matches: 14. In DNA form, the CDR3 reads TGCAGTGCTAGGCGCCCCGGGACTAGCGGAAAGCGGACGCAGTATTTT. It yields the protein CSARRPGTSGKRTQYF.

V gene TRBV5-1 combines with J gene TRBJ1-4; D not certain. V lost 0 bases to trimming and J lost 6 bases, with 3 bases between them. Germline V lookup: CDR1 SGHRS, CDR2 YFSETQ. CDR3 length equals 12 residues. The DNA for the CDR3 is TGCGCCAGCAGCTTGGGTGATGAAAAACTGTTTTTT. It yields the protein CASSLGDEKLFF.